These 28 T cell receptor beta chains were all obtained from the same sample, sequenced in a study of CD8+CD57+ T cells in acquired aplastic anemia. Investigators profiled TCR beta VDJ and CDR3 from genomic DNA template. TCRdb reprocessed the reads via MiXCR and lists one record per CDR3 protein. The sample has about 160,000 distinct CDR3 sequences; roughly 50% are singletons. Sequencing involved patients with CD8+CD57+ cell expansion previously shown by flow cytometry. Sequencing input: sorted CD4+, CD8+, or CD8+CD57+ T cells (not recorded which) from PBMCs. These receptors came from a human donor with aplastic anemia.

This sequence joins TRBV5-1 and TRBJ1-4, with D tentatively TRBD1 (5 bases). Germline-derived CDR1 and CDR2 are SGHRS and YFSETQ. The CDR3 contains 13 residues. V was clipped by 1 base and J by 12 bases, with 13 bases between them. The CDR3 is CASSLPPREELFF. DNA for the CDR3: TGCGCCAGCAGCTTGCCCCCCAGGGAAGAACTGTTTTTT.

V and J are TRBV2 and TRBJ1-1; tentatively, D is TRBD1 (6 bases). V lost 7 bases to trimming and J lost 6 bases, with 9 bases between them. The germline V gene has CDR1 SNHLY and CDR2 FYNNEI. The CDR3 is made up of 11 amino acids. The CDR3, as DNA: TGTGCCAGCACAGGGGCCGCTGAAGCTTTCTTT. Encoded protein: CASTGAAEAFF.

The chain employs TRBV24-1 and TRBJ2-7, with D hard to call. CDR3 length: 11 residues. The germline CDR1 and CDR2 sequences are KGHDR and SFDVKD. Trimming left V 5 bases short and J 6 bases short, with 7 bases between. CDR3 region: CATSGLVEQYF. The CDR3, as DNA: TGTGCCACCAGTGGGTTGGTCGAGCAGTACTTC.

As for this clonotype: Mismatch with germline at one junction end may stem from a read error. The CDR3 coding sequence is TGTGCCAGTACCTTAAGAGGGGGGAACACTGAAGCTCTCTTT. It translates to CASTLRGGNTEALF. This sequence joins TRBV19 and TRBJ1-1, with a possible D match to TRBD1 (6 bases). Looked up from germline, CDR1 is LNHDA and CDR2 is SQIVND (reference sequence). The CDR3 totals 14 residues. The whole variable domain, remainder taken from reference TRBV19 and TRBJ1-1, is DGGITQSPKYLFRKEGQNVTLSCEQNLNHDAMYWYRQDPGQGLRLIYYSQIVNDFQKGDIAEGYSVSREKKESFPLTVTSAQKNPTAFYLCASTLRGGNTEALFGQGTRLTVV.

Here the CDR3 DNA reads TGTGCCAGCAGCCAGCCCCTTACTACAGGGAGCATTGGTGGCTACACCTTC. This codes for CASSQPLTTGSIGGYTF. The V call is TRBV3-1, the J call TRBJ1-2; possible D gene TRBD1, 6 bases. Germline loops: CDR1 LGHDT, CDR2 YNNKEL (reference sequence). Trimming shortened V by 3 bases and J by 7 bases, and 24 bases separated the two germline ends. The CDR3 runs 17 residues. The whole variable domain, remainder taken from reference TRBV3-1 and TRBJ1-2, is DTAVSQTPKYLVTQMGNDKSIKCEQNLGHDTMYWYKQDSKKFLKIMFSYNNKELIINETVPNRFSPKSPDKAHLNLHINSLELGDSAVYFCASSQPLTTGSIGGYTFGSGTRLTVV.

This clonotype was found once. CDR3 DNA: TGTGCCAGCAGTCCAACGAAGAATGAGCAGTTCTTC. It is translated as CASSPTKNEQFF. The J gene is TRBJ2-1, the V gene TRBV12-3 or TRBV12-4; D gene uncertain. The V gene lost 5 bases and the J gene lost 7 bases, with 9 bases spanning the gap. This CDR3 spans 12 amino acids.

The genes are TRBV25-1 and TRBJ2-2; 7 bases are a match to TRBD2. The trim removed 4 bases at V and 4 bases at J, leaving 3 bases unmatched. This CDR3 has 14 residues. Germline CDR1 and CDR2: MGHDK and SYGVNS. The CDR3 here is CASSAGGGTGELFF. The DNA of the CDR3 is TGTGCCAGCAGTGCGGGAGGAGGCACCGGGGAGCTGTTTTTT.

The V call is TRBV5-1, the J call TRBJ2-7; 9 bases match TRBD1. The junction had 7 bases not matched to a gene; V was cut back by 5 bases and J by 4 bases. The CDR3 length is 14 residues. Germline CDR1 is SGHRS and CDR2 is YFSETQ. CDR3 DNA: TGCGCCAGCAGACCCGGACAGGGGCCTTACGAGCAGTACTTC. This gives the protein CASRPGQGPYEQYF.

This clonotype was recorded many times. The chain combines TRBV7-9 with TRBJ2-1, with D possibly being TRBD1 (5 bases). CDR1 and CDR2 (germline): SEHNR, FQNEAQ (reference sequence). The V gene lost 3 bases and the J gene lost 6 bases, with 9 bases spanning the gap. This CDR3 spans 13 amino acids. The CDR3 loop reads CASSLWGTNEQFF. The CDR3 region has the DNA TGTGCCAGCAGCTTGTGGGGCACCAATGAGCAGTTCTTC.

This clonotype was counted ten times or more. The chain combines TRBV29-1 with TRBJ2-1; TRBD2 aligns across 11 bases. Germline V gene data show CDR1 as SQVTM and CDR2 as ANQGSEA. J lost 0 bases, V lost 6 bases, and 4 bases had no gene match. CDR3 length equals 15 residues. The CDR3 here is CSVLGLAGSYNEQFF. CDR3 sequence (DNA): TGCAGCGTCCTTGGACTAGCGGGCTCCTACAATGAGCAGTTCTTC.

The gene calls are TRBV6-5 and TRBJ2-2; no definite D call. The germline gives CDR1 MNHEY, CDR2 SVGAGI. V lost 0 bases and J 0 bases, leaving 8 bases between the germline ends. CDR3 length: 16 residues. The CDR3 nucleotides are TGTGCCAGCAGTTACTCGTCCAGCCCGAACACCGGGGAGCTGTTTTTT. This sequence encodes CASSYSSSPNTGELFF.

Many counts were recorded for this clonotype. The chain recombines TRBV30 with TRBJ2-7; TRBD2 might be the D (6 bases). Germline V gives CDR1 GTSNPN, CDR2 SVGIG (reference sequence). Trimming removed 2 bases at V and 3 bases at J, with 14 bases between. The length of the CDR3 is 14 residues. The CDR3 spells CAWSKVTGLYEQYF. Written as DNA, the CDR3 is TGTGCCTGGAGTAAGGTCACGGGACTCTACGAGCAGTACTTC.

This clonotype has a count of ten or more. This rearrangement joins TRBV7-3 to TRBJ2-7; the D is unclear. CDR1 is SGHTA, CDR2 FQGTGA, per germline. The CDR3 spans 11 residues. The ends were cut back, 7 bases at V and 3 bases at J, with 7 bases in the middle. CDR3 in DNA: TGTGCCAGCACCACGTACTACGAGCAGTACTTC. Protein: CASTTYYEQYF. Full variable domain (remainder filled in from reference TRBV7-3 and TRBJ2-7): GAGVSQTPSNKVTEKGKYVELRCDPISGHTALYWYRQSLGQGPEFLIYFQGTGAADDSGLPNDRFFAVRPEGSVSTLKIQRTERGDSAVYLCASTTYYEQYFGPGTRLTVT.

Worth noting for this clonotype: Possible read error: a much larger clone is one base away. The chain recombines TRBV6-5 with TRBJ2-7; D could derive from TRBD1 or TRBD2 (5 bases each). CDR1 is MNHEY, CDR2 SVGAGI, per germline. Deletions cut 4 bases from V and 2 bases from J, with 12 bases between. This CDR3 is 14 amino acids long. The CDR3 DNA follows: TGTGCCAGCAGTTCGACGGGGCTCGCCTACGAGCAGTACTTC. Its translation: CASSSTGLAYEQYF.

The V call is TRBV15, the J call TRBJ2-7; 9 bases line up with TRBD2. The CDR3 is 14 amino acids. V lost 1 base to trimming and J lost 6 bases; unmatched junction nucleotides: 4. Per germline, CDR1 LNHNV and CDR2 YYDKDF (reference sequence). The CDR3 here is CATSRAGSGSEQYF. CDR3 nucleotides: TGTGCCACCAGCAGAGCAGGTAGCGGGAGCGAGCAGTACTTC. Filled out from reference TRBV15 and TRBJ2-7, the complete variable domain reads DAMVIQNPRYQVTQFGKPVTLSCSQTLNHNVMYWYQQKSSQAPKLLFHYYDKDFNNEADTPDNFQSRRPNTSFCFLDIRSPGLGDTAMYLCATSRAGSGSEQYFGPGTRLTVT.

This clonotype was detected a few times. CDR3 nucleotide sequence: TGTGCCAGCAGTGATCGGGGCAGGGTAGCTGGCTACACCTTC. Encoded protein: CASSDRGRVAGYTF. The chain recombines TRBV2 with TRBJ1-2, with D maybe TRBD1 (5 bases). The CDR3 sequence is 14 residues long. Germline values: CDR1 SNHLY, CDR2 FYNNEI. V shed 3 bases and J shed 7 bases, with 15 bases lying between them.

Turning to this clonotype: Since a much larger clone is just one base distant, this may be a read error. This rearrangement joins TRBV20-1 to TRBJ2-1, with a possible D match to TRBD2 (5 bases). This CDR3 has 11 amino acids. The ends were cut back, 5 bases at V and 9 bases at J, with 11 bases in the middle. Germline V CDR1 and CDR2: DFQATT, SNEGSKA (reference sequence). CDR3 bases: TGCAGTGCTGGAGGCCACGGTGAGCAGTTCTTC. Its protein is CSAGGHGEQFF.

In its sample, this clonotype was seen many times. This chain joins TRBV2 and TRBJ2-5; 13 positions agree with TRBD2. The CDR3 loop spans 15 amino acids. V was clipped by 8 bases and J by 2 bases; unmatched bases: 5. Germline V lookup: CDR1 SNHLY, CDR2 FYNNEI. The CDR3 DNA reads as TGTGCCAGCTCGGGACTAGCGGGAAGTCAAGAGACCCAGTACTTC. This encodes CASSGLAGSQETQYF.

This clonotype was recorded only once. The chain recombines TRBV10-3 with TRBJ2-3; a weak D match, TRBD2 (6 bases). Trimming removed 4 bases at V and 3 bases at J, with 11 bases between. Germline lookup yields CDR1 ENHRY and CDR2 SYGVKD. The CDR3 covers 14 residues. This chain's CDR3 is CAISVLEGTDTQYF. The CDR3 DNA follows: TGTGCCATCAGTGTCTTGGAGGGAACAGATACGCAGTATTTT.

This clonotype has only a few counts. The chain recombines TRBV9 with TRBJ1-3; D is undetermined. The CDR3 totals 15 residues. The V gene lost 0 bases and the J gene lost 4 bases, with 11 bases spanning the gap. Looked up from germline, CDR1 is SGDLS and CDR2 is YYNGEE. CDR3 loop: CASSVVPFEGNTIYF. For the CDR3, the DNA is TGTGCCAGCAGCGTAGTCCCTTTTGAGGGAAACACCATATATTTT.

In this sample, this clonotype turned up a few times. This chain links TRBV7-9 with TRBJ2-7; TRBD1 matches 7 bases. The germline V gene encodes CDR1 SEHNR and CDR2 FQNEAQ (reference sequence). The CDR3 consists of 12 residues. Trimming cost V 5 bases and J 6 bases; bases outside gene matches: 4. The CDR3 bases are TGTGCCAGCAGCGACAGGGAATCCGAGCAGTACTTC. This translates into CASSDRESEQYF. Supplemented by reference TRBV7-9 and TRBJ2-7, the full variable domain reads DTGVSQNPRHKITKRGQNVTFRCDPISEHNRLYWYRQTLGQGPEFLTYFQNEAQLEKSRLLSDRFSAERPKGSFSTLEIQRTEQGDSAMYLCASSDRESEQYFGPGTRLTVT.

Comments on this clonotype: A much larger clone sits a single nucleotide away, making a read error possible. This chain connects TRBV12-3 or TRBV12-4 to TRBJ1-6; the D gene is possibly TRBD1 (6 bases). The CDR3 consists of 11 residues. This CDR3 reads CASTLGGGLHF. CDR3 nucleotide sequence: TGTGCCAGCACTTTAGGGGGGGGGCTCCACTTT.

In DNA form, the CDR3 reads TGCAGTGCTAGGCCCGGACAGGGGGCCGAGCAGTACTTC. As protein: CSARPGQGAEQYF. The chain combines TRBV20-1 with TRBJ2-7; 11 positions match TRBD1. CDR1 DFQATT and CDR2 SNEGSKA come from the germline V gene (reference sequence). With V trimmed by 3 bases and J by 6 bases, 4 bases remained unmatched. The CDR3 sequence is 13 residues long.

In this sample, this clonotype turned up many times. The rearrangement joins TRBV19 to TRBJ1-5; weak D call: TRBD1 (5 bases). With 3 bases removed from V and 3 bases from J, the gap between germline ends came to 18 bases. The CDR3 is made up of 17 amino acids. Per the germline V gene, CDR1 is LNHDA and CDR2 is SQIVND (reference sequence). CDR3 DNA sequence: TGTGCCAGTAGTATTGGAGGGGCCCATGACAACAATCAGCCCCAGCATTTT. Encoded protein: CASSIGGAHDNNQPQHF.

This clonotype occurred many times. V is TRBV6-1 and J is TRBJ2-2; D call uncertain. V shed 10 bases and J shed 9 bases, with 12 bases lying between them. The CDR3 is 11 residues long. The germline gives CDR1 MNHNS, CDR2 SASEGT. In DNA form, the CDR3 reads TGTGCCATAGATAGTCCGAGGGAGCTGTTTTTT. Translation gives CAIDSPRELFF.

J is TRBJ2-5 and V is TRBV24-1; tentatively, D is TRBD2 (7 bases). V was trimmed by 1 base and J by 5 bases, leaving 13 bases between them. Germline V gene lookup returns CDR1 KGHDR and CDR2 SFDVKD. This CDR3 comprises 15 residues. CDR3 coding DNA: TGTGCCACCAGTGATTTAGGGGGAGGGTTGGAGACCCAGTACTTC. Translation: CATSDLGGGLETQYF.

This chain links TRBV9 with TRBJ2-7; the match to TRBD2 covers 10 bases. CDR3 length: 13 residues. Trimming cost V 3 bases and J 5 bases; bases outside gene matches: 2. CDR1 is SGDLS, CDR2 YYNGEE, per germline. This chain's CDR3 is CASSALAGDEQYF. The DNA of the CDR3 is TGTGCCAGCAGCGCCCTAGCGGGAGACGAGCAGTACTTC.

This clonotype was counted at least ten times. The chain recombines TRBV6-1 with TRBJ2-7; the match to TRBD1 covers 10 bases. The CDR3 has 14 amino acids. CDR1 and CDR2 from the germline V gene are MNHNS and SASEGT. Losses at the gene ends were 6 bases for V and 5 bases for J; bases not matched to a gene: 7. This chain's CDR3 is CASSPGQGRNEQYF. The CDR3 coding sequence is TGTGCCAGCAGCCCGGGACAGGGGAGAAACGAGCAGTACTTC.